This entry is about one T cell receptor (beta chain). Germline values: CDR1 MNHEY, CDR2 SVGEGT. Trimming removed 2 bases from V and 4 bases from J, with 9 bases in between. The CDR3 is 14 residues long. This table comes from immunoSEQ multiplex PCR, and its TCRdb copy is limited to in-frame clones, with some not included. The table lists 130,000 or so clones, roughly 86% of them singletons, with around 10% in the top ten. This record comes from a study of T cell responses to AZD1222 COVID-19 vaccine. The gene calls are TRBV6-2 or TRBV6-3 and TRBJ2-1, with D tentatively TRBD2 (6 bases). The receptor comes from an adult in good health. The specimen was peripheral blood, collected on day 0 of AZD1222 vaccination. The CDR3 sequence: CASSYGGGYNEQFF. CDR3 coding DNA: TGTGCCAGCAGTTACGGGGGAGGTTACAATGAGCAGTTCTTC.